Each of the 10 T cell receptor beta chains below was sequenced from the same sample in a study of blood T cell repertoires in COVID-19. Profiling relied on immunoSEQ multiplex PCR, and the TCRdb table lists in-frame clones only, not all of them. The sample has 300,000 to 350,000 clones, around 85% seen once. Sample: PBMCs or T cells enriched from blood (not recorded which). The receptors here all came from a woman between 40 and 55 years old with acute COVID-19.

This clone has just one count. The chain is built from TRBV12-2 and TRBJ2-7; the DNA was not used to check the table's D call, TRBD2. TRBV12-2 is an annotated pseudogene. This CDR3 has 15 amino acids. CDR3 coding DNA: TGTGCAAGTCGCTTAGTGCCTAGCGGGAGGGACGAGCAGTACTTC. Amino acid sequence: CASRLVPSGRDEQYF.

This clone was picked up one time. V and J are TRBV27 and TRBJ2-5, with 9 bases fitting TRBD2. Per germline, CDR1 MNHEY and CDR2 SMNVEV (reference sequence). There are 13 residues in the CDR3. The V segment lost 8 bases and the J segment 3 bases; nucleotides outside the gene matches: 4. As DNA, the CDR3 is TGTGCCAGCCACAGGACTAGCGAAGAGACCCAGTACTTC. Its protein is CASHRTSEETQYF.

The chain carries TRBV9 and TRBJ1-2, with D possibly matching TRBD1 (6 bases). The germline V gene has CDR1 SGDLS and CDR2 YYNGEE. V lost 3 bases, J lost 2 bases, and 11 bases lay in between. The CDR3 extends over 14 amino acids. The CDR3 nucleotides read TGTGCCAGCAGCGGTACAGGGCTAAACTATGGCTACACCTTC. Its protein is CASSGTGLNYGYTF.

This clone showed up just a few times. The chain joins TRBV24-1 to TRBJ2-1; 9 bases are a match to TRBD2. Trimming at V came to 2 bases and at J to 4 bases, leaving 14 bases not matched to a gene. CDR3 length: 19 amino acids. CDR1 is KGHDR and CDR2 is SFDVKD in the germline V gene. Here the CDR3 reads CATSDSMTSGVGAYNEQFF. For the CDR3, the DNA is TGTGCCACCAGTGATTCGATGACTAGCGGAGTAGGGGCTTACAATGAGCAGTTCTTC.

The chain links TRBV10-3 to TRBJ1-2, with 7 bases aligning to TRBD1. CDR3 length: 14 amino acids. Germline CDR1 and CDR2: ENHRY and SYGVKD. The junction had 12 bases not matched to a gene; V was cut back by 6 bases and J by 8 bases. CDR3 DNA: TGTGCCATCAGCAAGAAGACTCAGGGGGAGGGCTACACCTTC. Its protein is CAISKKTQGEGYTF.

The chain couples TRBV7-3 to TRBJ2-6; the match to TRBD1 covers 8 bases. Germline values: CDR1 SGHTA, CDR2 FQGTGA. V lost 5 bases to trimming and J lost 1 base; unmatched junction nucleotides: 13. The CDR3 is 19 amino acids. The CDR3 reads CASSPQGAAYVSGANVLTF. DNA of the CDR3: TGTGCCAGCAGCCCCCAGGGGGCGGCTTATGTATCTGGGGCCAACGTCCTGACTTTC. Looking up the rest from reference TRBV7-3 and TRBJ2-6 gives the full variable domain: GAGVSQTPSNKVTEKGKYVELRCDPISGHTALYWYRQSLGQGPEFLIYFQGTGAADDSGLPNDRFFAVRPEGSVSTLKIQRTERGDSAVYLCASSPQGAAYVSGANVLTFGAGSRLTVL.

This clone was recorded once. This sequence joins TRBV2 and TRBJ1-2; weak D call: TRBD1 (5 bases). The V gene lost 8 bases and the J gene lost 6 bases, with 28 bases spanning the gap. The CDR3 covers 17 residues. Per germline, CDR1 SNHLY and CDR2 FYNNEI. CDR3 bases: TGTGCCAGCTCAGCCACTGGGACTTATACCGAAGCTAATGGCTACACCTTC. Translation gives CASSATGTYTEANGYTF. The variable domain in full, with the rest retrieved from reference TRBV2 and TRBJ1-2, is EPEVTQTPSHQVTQMGQEVILRCVPISNHLYFYWYRQILGQKVEFLVSFYNNEISEKSEIFDDQFSVERPDGSNFTLKIRSTKLEDSAMYFCASSATGTYTEANGYTFGSGTRLTVV.

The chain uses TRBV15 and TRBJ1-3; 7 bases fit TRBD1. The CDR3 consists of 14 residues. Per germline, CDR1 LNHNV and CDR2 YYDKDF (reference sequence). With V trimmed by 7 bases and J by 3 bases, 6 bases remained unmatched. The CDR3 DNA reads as TGTGCCACCACTCGGACAGGTGATGGAAACACCATATATTTT. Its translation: CATTRTGDGNTIYF. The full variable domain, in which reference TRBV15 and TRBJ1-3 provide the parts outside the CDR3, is DAMVIQNPRYQVTQFGKPVTLSCSQTLNHNVMYWYQQKSSQAPKLLFHYYDKDFNNEADTPDNFQSRRPNTSFCFLDIRSPGLGDTAMYLCATTRTGDGNTIYFGEGSWLTVV.

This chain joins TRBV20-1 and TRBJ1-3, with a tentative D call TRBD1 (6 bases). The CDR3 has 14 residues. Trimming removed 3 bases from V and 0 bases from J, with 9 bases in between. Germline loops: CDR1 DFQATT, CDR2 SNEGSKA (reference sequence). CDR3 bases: TGCAGTGCTAGTGACAGGAACTCTGGAAACACCATATATTTT. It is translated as CSASDRNSGNTIYF.

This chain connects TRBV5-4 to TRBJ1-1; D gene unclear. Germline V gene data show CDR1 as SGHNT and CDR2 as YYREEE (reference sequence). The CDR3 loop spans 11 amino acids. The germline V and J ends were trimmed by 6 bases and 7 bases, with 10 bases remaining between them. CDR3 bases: TGTGCCAGCAAAAACAGCCGTGAAGCTTTCTTT. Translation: CASKNSREAFF. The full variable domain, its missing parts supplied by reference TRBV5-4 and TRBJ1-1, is ETGVTQSPTHLIKTRGQQVTLRCSSQSGHNTVSWYQQALGQGPQFIFQYYREEENGRGNFPPRFSGLQFPNYSSELNVNALELDDSALYLCASKNSREAFFGQGTRLTVV.